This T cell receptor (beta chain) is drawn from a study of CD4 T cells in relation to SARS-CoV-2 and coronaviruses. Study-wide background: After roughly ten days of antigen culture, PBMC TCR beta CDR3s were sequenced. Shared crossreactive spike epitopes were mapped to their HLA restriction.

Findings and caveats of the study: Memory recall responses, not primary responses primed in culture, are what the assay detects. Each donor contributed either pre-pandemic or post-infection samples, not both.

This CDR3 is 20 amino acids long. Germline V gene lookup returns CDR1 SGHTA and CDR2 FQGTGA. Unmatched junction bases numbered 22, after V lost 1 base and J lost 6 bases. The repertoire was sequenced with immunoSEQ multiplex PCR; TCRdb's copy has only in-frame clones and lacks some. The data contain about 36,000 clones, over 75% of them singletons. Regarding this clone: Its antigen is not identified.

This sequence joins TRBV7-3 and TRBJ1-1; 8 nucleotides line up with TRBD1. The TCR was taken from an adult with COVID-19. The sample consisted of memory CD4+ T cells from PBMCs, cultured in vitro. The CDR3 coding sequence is TGTGCCAGCAGCTTAAGGGCTGGAGCCTTGGCAGGGGGCATATCCCCTGAAGCTTTCTTT. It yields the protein CASSLRAGALAGGISPEAFF.